This TCR beta chain is from a study of naive and memory T cell subsets. This CDR3 comprises 17 residues. Germline V lookup: CDR1 SQVTM, CDR2 ANQGSEA. V shed 3 bases, J shed 5 bases, and the junction held 17 bases outside the gene matches. Both TRBC1 and TRBC2 were covered by a beta constant-region primer of two equimolar oligonucleotides. Nested alpha and beta constant-region primers with the SP2 primer drove four PCR rounds on ligated cDNA. TCRdb reprocessed the UMI-ligation and nested PCR reads with MiXCR, giving one entry per CDR3 protein. The sample lists roughly 20,000 distinct CDR3 sequences; about 11% were seen once.

The sequencing sample was made of central memory CD8+ T cells from blood. The sequence was collected from a human donor in good health. The chain joins TRBV29-1 to TRBJ1-2; 8 bases align to TRBD1. For the CDR3, the DNA is TGCAGCGTTGAGCAACCGCCCCAGGGGGCAGGGTTTTATGGCTACACCTTC. Amino acids: CSVEQPPQGAGFYGYTF.